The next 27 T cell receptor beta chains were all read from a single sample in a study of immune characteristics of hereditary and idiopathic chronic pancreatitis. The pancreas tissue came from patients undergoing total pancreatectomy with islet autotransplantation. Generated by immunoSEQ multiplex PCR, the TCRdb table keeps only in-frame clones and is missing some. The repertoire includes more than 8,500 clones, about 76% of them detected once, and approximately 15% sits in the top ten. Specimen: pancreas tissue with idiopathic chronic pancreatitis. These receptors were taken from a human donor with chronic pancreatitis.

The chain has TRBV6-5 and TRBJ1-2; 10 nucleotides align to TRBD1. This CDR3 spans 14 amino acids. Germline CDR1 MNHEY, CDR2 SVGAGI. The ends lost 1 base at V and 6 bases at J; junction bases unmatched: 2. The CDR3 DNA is TGTGCCAGCAGTTACTTGACAGGGGGCAATGGCTACACCTTC. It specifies CASSYLTGGNGYTF.

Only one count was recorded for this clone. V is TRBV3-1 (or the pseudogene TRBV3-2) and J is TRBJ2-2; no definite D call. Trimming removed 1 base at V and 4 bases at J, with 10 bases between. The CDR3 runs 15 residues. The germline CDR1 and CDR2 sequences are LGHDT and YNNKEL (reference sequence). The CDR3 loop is CASSQGLRATGELFF. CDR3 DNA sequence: TGTGCCAGCAGCCAAGGTCTTAGGGCCACCGGGGAGCTGTTTTTT.

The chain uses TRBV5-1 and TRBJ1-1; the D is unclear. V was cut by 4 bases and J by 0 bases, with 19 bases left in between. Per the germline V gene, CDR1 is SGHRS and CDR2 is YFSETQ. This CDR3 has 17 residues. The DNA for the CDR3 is TGCGCCAGCAGCGTGTTCACTCAGGTTGCCATGAACACTGAAGCTTTCTTT. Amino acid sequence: CASSVFTQVAMNTEAFF.

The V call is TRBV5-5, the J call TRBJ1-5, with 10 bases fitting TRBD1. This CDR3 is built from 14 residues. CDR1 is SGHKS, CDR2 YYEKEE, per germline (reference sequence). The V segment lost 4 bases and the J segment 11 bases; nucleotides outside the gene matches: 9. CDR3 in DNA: TGTGCCAGCAGCAGAGGGACAGGGGTCGAAGCCCAGCATTTT. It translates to CASSRGTGVEAQHF.

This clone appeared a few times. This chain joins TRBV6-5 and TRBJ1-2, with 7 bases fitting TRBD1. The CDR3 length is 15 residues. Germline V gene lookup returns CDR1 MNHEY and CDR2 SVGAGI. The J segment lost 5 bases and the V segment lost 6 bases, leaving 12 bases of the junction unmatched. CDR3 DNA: TGTGCCAGCAGACTCAAGGGACAGAAAATGTATGGCTACACCTTC. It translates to CASRLKGQKMYGYTF.

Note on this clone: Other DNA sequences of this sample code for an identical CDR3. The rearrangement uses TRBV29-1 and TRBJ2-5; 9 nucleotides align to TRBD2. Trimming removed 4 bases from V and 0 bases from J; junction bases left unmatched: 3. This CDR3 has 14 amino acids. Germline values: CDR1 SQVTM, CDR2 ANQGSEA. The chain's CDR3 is CSVVGLADQETQYF. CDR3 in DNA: TGCAGCGTTGTGGGACTAGCAGACCAAGAGACCCAGTACTTC.

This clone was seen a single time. DNA of the CDR3: TGTGCCAGTACGGGAATGGCCTACTATGGCTACACCTTC. Protein product: CASTGMAYYGYTF. The gene calls are TRBV19 and TRBJ1-2, with D unresolved. The germline CDR1 and CDR2 sequences are LNHDA and SQIVND (reference sequence). CDR3 length equals 13 residues. Between the trimmed V and J ends, which lost 7 bases and 3 bases, there was a span of 12 bases.

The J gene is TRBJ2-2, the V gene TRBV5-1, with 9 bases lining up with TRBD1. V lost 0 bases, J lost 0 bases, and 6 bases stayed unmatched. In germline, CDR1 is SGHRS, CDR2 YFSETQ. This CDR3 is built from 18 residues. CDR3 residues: CASSLAPGQGANTGELFF. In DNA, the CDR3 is TGCGCCAGCAGCTTGGCCCCGGGACAGGGCGCGAACACCGGGGAGCTGTTTTTT.

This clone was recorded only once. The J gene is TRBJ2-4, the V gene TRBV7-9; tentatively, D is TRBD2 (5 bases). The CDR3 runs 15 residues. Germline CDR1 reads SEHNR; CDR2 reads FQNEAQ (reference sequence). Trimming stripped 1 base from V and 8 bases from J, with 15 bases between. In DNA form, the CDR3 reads TGTGCCAGCAGCTTAGGTGGGTTCGCTAGCCACATTCAGTACTTC. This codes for CASSLGGFASHIQYF.

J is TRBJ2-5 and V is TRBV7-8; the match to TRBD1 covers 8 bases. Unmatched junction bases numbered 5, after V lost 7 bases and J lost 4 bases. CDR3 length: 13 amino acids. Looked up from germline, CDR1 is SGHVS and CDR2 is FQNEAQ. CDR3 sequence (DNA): TGTGCCAGCACAGGGGGCGCGGGAGAGACCCAGTACTTC. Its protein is CASTGGAGETQYF.

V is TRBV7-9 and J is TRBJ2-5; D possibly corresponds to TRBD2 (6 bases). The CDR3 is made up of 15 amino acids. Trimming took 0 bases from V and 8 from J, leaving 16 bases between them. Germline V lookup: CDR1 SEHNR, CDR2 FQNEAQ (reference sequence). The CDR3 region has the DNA TGTGCCAGCAGCTTAGCGGACGGGGGTCGGGAAACCCAGTACTTC. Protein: CASSLADGGRETQYF.

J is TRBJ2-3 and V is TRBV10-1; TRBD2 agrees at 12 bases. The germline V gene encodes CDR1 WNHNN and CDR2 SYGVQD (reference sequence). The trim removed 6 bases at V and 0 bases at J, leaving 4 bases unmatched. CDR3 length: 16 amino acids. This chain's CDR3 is CASSMTSGGSTDTQYF. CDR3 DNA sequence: TGCGCCAGCAGCATGACTAGCGGGGGAAGCACAGATACGCAGTATTTT.

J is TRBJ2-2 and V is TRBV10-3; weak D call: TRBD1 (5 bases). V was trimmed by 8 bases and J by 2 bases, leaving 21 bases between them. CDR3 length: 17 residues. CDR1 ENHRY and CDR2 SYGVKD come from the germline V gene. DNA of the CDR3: TGTGCCATCCTAGATCTACAAACCGGACAAAACACCGGGGAGCTGTTTTTT. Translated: CAILDLQTGQNTGELFF.

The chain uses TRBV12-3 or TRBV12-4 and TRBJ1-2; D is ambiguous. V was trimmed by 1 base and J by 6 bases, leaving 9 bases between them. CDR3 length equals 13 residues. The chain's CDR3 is CASSLVIGDGYTF. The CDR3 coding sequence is TGTGCCAGCAGTTTAGTGATTGGGGATGGCTACACCTTC.

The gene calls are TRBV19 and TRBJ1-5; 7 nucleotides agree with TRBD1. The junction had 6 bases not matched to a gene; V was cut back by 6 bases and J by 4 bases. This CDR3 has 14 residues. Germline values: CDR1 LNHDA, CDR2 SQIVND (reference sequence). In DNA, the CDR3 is TGTGCCAGTAGCGACAGGGACGCAAATCAGCCCCAGCATTTT. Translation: CASSDRDANQPQHF.

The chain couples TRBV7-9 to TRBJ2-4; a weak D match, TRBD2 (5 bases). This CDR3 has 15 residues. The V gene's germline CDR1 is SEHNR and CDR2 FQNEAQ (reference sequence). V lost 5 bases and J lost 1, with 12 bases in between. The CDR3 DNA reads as TGTGCCAGCAGCCCGTCGGGATTTGCCAAAAACATTCAGTACTTC. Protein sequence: CASSPSGFAKNIQYF.

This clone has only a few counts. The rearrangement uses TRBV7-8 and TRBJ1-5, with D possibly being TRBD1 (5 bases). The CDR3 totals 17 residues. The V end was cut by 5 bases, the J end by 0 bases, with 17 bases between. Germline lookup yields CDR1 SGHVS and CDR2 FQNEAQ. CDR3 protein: CASSPGGAVYSNQPQHF. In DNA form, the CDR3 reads TGTGCCAGCAGCCCAGGTGGGGCAGTTTATAGCAATCAGCCCCAGCATTTT.

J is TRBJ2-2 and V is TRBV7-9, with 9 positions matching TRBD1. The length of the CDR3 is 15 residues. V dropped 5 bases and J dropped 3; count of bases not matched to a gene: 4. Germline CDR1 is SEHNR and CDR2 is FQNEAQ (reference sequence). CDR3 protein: CASSPRDRDTGELFF. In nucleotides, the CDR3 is TGTGCCAGCAGCCCGCGGGACAGGGACACCGGGGAGCTGTTTTTT.

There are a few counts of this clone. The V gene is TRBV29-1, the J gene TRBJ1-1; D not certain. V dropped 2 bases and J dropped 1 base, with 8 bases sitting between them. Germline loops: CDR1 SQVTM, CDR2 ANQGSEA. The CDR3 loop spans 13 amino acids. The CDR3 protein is CSVEISGNTEAFF. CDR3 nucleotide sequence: TGCAGCGTTGAAATTTCCGGGAACACTGAAGCTTTCTTT.

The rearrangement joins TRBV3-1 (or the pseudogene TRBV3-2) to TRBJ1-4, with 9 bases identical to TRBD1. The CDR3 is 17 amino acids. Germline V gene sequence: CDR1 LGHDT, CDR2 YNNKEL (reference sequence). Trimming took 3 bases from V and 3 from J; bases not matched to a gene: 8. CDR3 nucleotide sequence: TGTGCCAGCAGCCACGTCCCGGGACAGGGATCTAATGAAAAACTGTTTTTT. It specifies CASSHVPGQGSNEKLFF.

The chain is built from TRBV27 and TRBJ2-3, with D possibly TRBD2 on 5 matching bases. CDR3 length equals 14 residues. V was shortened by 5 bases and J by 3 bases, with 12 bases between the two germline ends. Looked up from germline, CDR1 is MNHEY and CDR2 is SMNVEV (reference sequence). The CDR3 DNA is TGTGCCAGCAGTCCAGGACTCAGAACAGATACGCAGTATTTT. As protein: CASSPGLRTDTQYF.

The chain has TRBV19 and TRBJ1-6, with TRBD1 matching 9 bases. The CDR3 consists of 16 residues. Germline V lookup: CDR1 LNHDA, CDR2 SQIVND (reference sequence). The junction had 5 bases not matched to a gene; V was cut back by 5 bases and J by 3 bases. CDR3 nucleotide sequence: TGTGCCAGTAGTTCTGGGACAGGGAGCTATAATTCACCCCTCCACTTT. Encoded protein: CASSSGTGSYNSPLHF.

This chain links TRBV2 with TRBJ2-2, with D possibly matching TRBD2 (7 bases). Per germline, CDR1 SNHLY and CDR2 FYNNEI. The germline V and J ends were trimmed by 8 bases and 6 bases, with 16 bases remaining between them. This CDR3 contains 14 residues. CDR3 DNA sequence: TGTGCCAGCCACCCGGGCGGGGGCCCCGGGGAGCTGTTTTTT. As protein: CASHPGGGPGELFF.

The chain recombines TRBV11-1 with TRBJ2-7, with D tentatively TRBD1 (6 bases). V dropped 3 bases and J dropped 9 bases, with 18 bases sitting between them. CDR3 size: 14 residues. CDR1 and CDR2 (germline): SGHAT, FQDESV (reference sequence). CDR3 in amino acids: CASSLRQAGARQYF. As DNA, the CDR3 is TGTGCCAGCAGCTTGAGACAGGCCGGGGCTCGGCAGTACTTC.

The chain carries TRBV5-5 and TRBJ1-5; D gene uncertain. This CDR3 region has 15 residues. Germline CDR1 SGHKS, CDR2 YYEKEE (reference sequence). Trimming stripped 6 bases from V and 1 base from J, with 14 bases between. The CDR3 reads CASTVEAWSNQPQHF. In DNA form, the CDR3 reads TGTGCCAGCACCGTTGAGGCCTGGAGCAATCAGCCCCAGCATTTT.

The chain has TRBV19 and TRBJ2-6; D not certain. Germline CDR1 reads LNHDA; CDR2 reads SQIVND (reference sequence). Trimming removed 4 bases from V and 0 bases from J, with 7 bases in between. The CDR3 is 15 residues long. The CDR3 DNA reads TGTGCCAGTAGTAGTTGGAGCTCTGGGGCCAACGTCCTGACTTTC. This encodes CASSSWSSGANVLTF.

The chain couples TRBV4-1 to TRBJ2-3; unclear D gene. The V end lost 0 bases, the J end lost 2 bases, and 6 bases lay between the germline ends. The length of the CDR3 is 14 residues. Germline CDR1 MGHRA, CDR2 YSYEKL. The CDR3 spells CASSQDSDTDTQYF. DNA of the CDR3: TGCGCCAGCAGCCAAGATTCGGACACAGATACGCAGTATTTT.